This is a list of T cell receptor beta chains from one sample in a study of cytomegalovirus exposure and HLA in healthy donors. The method was immunoSEQ multiplex PCR; TCRdb's version includes in-frame clones alone and lacks a portion of them. Among 65,000 to 95,000 clones listed, roughly 78% were seen once. Material: PBMCs. These receptor sequences come from a man aged 25-40 years in good health and CMV-seronegative. Both conserved end residues are part of each CDR3. A D gene is named only where the DNA matches it firmly. Clone size appears in some rows only: once, few, many, or a class for an expanded clone.

NA	TRBV11-1	TRBJ2-1	TRBD2	TGTGCCAGCAGCGGACTAGCGGGAGTAGGTGAGCAGTTCTTC	CASSGLAGVGEQFF
NA	TRBV27	TRBJ2-7	TRBD1	TGTGCCAGCAGTTTCCTCAAGCCGGGACAGGACTCCTACGAGCAGTACTTC	CASSFLKPGQDSYEQYF
NA	TRBV7-6	TRBJ2-7	NA	TGTGCCAGCAGCTTAGGGATGGGGGCGGAGCACGAGCAGTACTTC	CASSLGMGAEHEQYF
NA	TRBV7-2	TRBJ2-2	TRBD1	TGTGCCCGCAGCTTAGATGGGACAGGGAACACCGGGGAGCTGTTTTTT	CARSLDGTGNTGELFF
NA	TRBV6-1	TRBJ1-3	NA	TGTTCCAGCAGTGACATGGGCCTGGCGGGAAACACCATATATTTT	CSSSDMGLAGNTIYF
NA	TRBV4-1	TRBJ1-1	NA	TGCGCCAGCAGCCAAGCGCGCGGAGGATCGGGGGGTGAAGCTTTCTTT	CASSQARGGSGGEAFF
NA	TRBV6-6	TRBJ2-3	TRBD2	TGTGCCAGCACGCGGGAGGTAGATACGCAGTATTTT	CASTREVDTQYF
once	TRBV29-1	TRBJ1-1	NA	TGCAGCGATCTAAGGGGGGGGAACACTGAAGCTTTCTTT	CSDLRGGNTEAFF
NA	TRBV30	TRBJ2-7	TRBD2	TGTGCCTGGAAAAGGGGACTAGCGGGGTTTGGGTCCTACGAGCAGTACTTC	CAWKRGLAGFGSYEQYF
NA	TRBV6-5	TRBJ1-1	TRBD1	TGTGCCAGCAGAACAGGGGGCACTGAAGCTTTCTTT	CASRTGGTEAFF